This TCR beta chain was observed in a study of shared clonotypes between healthy human individuals. Sequencing used immunoSEQ multiplex PCR; TCRdb keeps in-frame clones, though not all of them. The profile shows nearly 1,000,000 clones, approximately 76% of them singletons. V lost 1 base, J lost 4 bases, and 8 bases lay in between. The CDR3 extends over 14 amino acids. Germline CDR1 is MDHEN and CDR2 is SYDVKM. Study outcomes and limitations: Relative to clonotypes present in all four donors, those not shared had lower generation probabilities.

As concerns this clone: Its antigen is undetermined.

The sample consisted of memory CD4+ T cells sorted from blood. As to subset: CD45RA-negative fraction. The sequence derives from a man in his late teens or twenties in good health. This chain connects TRBV28 to TRBJ1-5; TRBD1 might be the D (5 bases). CDR3 protein: CASSLSRENQPQHF. The CDR3 DNA follows: TGTGCCAGCAGTTTATCCAGGGAGAATCAGCCCCAGCATTTT.